Following are 2 T cell receptor beta chains from one sample sequenced in a study of blood T cell repertoires in COVID-19. Generated by immunoSEQ multiplex PCR, the TCRdb table keeps only in-frame clones and is missing some. The profile shows more than 300,000 clones, roughly 92% of them singletons. Sequencing was carried out using PBMCs or T cells enriched from blood (not recorded which). Every receptor here comes from a woman aged 40 to 50 who had been exposed to COVID-19.

The count of this clone is one. This sequence joins TRBV29-1 and TRBJ1-1; D is ambiguous. There are 13 residues in the CDR3. The V end lost 7 bases, the J end lost 1 base, and 13 bases lay between the germline ends. Germline loops: CDR1 SQVTM, CDR2 ANQGSEA. The CDR3 DNA sequence: TGCAGCGCCCCGAAATCGGGGAACACTGAAGCTTTCTTT. Its protein is CSAPKSGNTEAFF.

The J gene is TRBJ2-3, the V gene TRBV10-1, with 8 bases that match TRBD1. After removal of 2 bases from V and 1 base from J, the junction contained 11 bases not matched to a gene. In germline, CDR1 is WNHNN, CDR2 SYGVQD (reference sequence). This CDR3 is 18 amino acids long. The CDR3 nucleotides are TGCGCCAGCAGTGAGCCCGATAAGGACAGGGATGGCACAGATACGCAGTATTTT. Its protein is CASSEPDKDRDGTDTQYF.